Below, 29 T cell receptor beta chains from the same sample are listed, as sequenced in a study of cytomegalovirus exposure and HLA in healthy donors. Use of 60 Vbeta and 13 Jbeta primers characterized the PCR. TCRdb keeps only in-frame clones here, not all; method: immunoSEQ multiplex PCR. The sample records about 130,000 clones, roughly 85% being singletons. The sequenced material came from PBMCs. The receptors were sampled from a man in his forties or fifties in good health and CMV-seropositive.

The V gene is TRBV5-4, the J gene TRBJ2-2; weak D call: TRBD2 (6 bases). Germline assignment: CDR1 SGHNT and CDR2 YYREEE (reference sequence). V lost 4 bases and J 1 base, leaving 11 bases between the germline ends. CDR3 length equals 15 residues. The CDR3 reads CASSRDSQNTGELFF. In nucleotides, the CDR3 is TGTGCCAGCAGCCGGGACTCTCAGAACACCGGGGAGCTGTTTTTT.

The J gene is TRBJ2-5, the V gene TRBV10-3; D is unclear. Germline CDR1 ENHRY, CDR2 SYGVKD. The CDR3 length is 13 residues. Trimming cost V 5 bases and J 3 bases, with 10 bases left between them. The CDR3, as DNA: TGTGCCATCAGTAACATCATCGAAGAGACCCAGTACTTC. It encodes CAISNIIEETQYF.

The V gene is TRBV7-9, the J gene TRBJ2-7, with 12 bases identical to TRBD1. This CDR3 has 13 residues. Unmatched junction bases numbered 5, after V lost 7 bases and J lost 7 bases. CDR1 and CDR2 from the germline V gene are SEHNR and FQNEAQ (reference sequence). CDR3 in amino acids: CASTRGQGAEQYF. CDR3 in DNA: TGTGCCAGCACCCGGGGACAGGGGGCAGAGCAGTACTTC.

The V call is TRBV6-6, the J call TRBJ2-1; maybe TRBD1 (6 bases). Germline V CDR1 and CDR2: MNHNY, SVGAGI (reference sequence). The V end was cut by 6 bases, the J end by 11 bases, with 11 bases between. The CDR3 is 11 residues long. This chain's CDR3 is CASSHGQKQFF. The CDR3 bases are TGTGCCAGCAGCCACGGACAGAAGCAGTTCTTC.

The rearrangement links TRBV18 to TRBJ1-2, with D perhaps TRBD1 (6 bases). Germline CDR1 KGHSH, CDR2 LQKENI. V was cut by 7 bases and J by 2 bases, with 8 bases left in between. CDR3 size: 12 residues. This CDR3 is CASWQGNYGYTF. CDR3 sequence (DNA): TGTGCCAGCTGGCAGGGGAACTATGGCTACACCTTC.

This chain links TRBV19 with TRBJ2-7; 8 nucleotides match TRBD1. The CDR3 has 15 amino acids. After removal of 6 bases from V and 2 bases from J, the junction contained 9 bases not matched to a gene. CDR1 LNHDA and CDR2 SQIVND come from the germline V gene (reference sequence). CDR3 in amino acids: CASRSGRGPPYEQYF. For the CDR3, the DNA is TGTGCCAGTAGATCGGGCAGGGGGCCACCCTACGAGCAGTACTTC.

V gene TRBV6-5 combines with J gene TRBJ1-5; D is possibly TRBD1 (5 bases). The CDR3 runs 15 residues. The germline V gene encodes CDR1 MNHEY and CDR2 SVGAGI. V shed 6 bases and J shed 3 bases, with 15 bases lying between them. CDR3 DNA: TGTGCCAGCAGGAGACGGGGGGACCTCAATCAGCCCCAGCATTTT. It codes for CASRRRGDLNQPQHF.

The rearrangement links TRBV19 to TRBJ2-7; 11 bases fit TRBD2. Germline V gene data show CDR1 as LNHDA and CDR2 as SQIVND (reference sequence). The V gene end was trimmed by 3 bases and the J gene end by 0 bases; junction bases not matched to a gene: 10. The CDR3 is made up of 18 amino acids. The CDR3 here is CASSILTASGRNSYEQYF. The CDR3 region has the DNA TGTGCCAGTAGTATTTTAACCGCTAGCGGGAGGAACTCCTACGAGCAGTACTTC.

The V call is TRBV18, the J call TRBJ1-1; D is possibly TRBD1 (5 bases). From germline, CDR1 is KGHSH and CDR2 LQKENI. The CDR3 runs to 15 residues. The V gene lost 0 bases and the J gene lost 0 bases, with 8 bases spanning the gap. The CDR3 loop is CASSPPRQLNTEAFF. The CDR3 region has the DNA TGTGCCAGCTCACCACCGAGACAGTTGAACACTGAAGCTTTCTTT.

The J gene is TRBJ2-3, the V gene TRBV5-1; TRBD2 might be the D (7 bases). The germline V and J ends were trimmed by 0 bases and 3 bases, with 14 bases remaining between them. The CDR3 runs to 16 residues. Germline assignment: CDR1 SGHRS and CDR2 YFSETQ. The CDR3 DNA follows: TGCGCCAGCAGCTTGGAGGGGGGGAGAAGTACAGATACGCAGTATTTT. As protein: CASSLEGGRSTDTQYF. Filled out from reference TRBV5-1 and TRBJ2-3, the complete variable domain reads KAGVTQTPRYLIKTRGQQVTLSCSPISGHRSVSWYQQTPGQGLQFLFEYFSETQRNKGNFPGRFSGRQFSNSRSEMNVSTLELGDSALYLCASSLEGGRSTDTQYFGPGTRLTVL.

The CDR3 spells CASDSLGLTGELFF. The CDR3 nucleotides are TGTGCCAGCGATTCACTAGGATTAACCGGGGAGCTGTTTTTT. The rearrangement uses TRBV6-1 and TRBJ2-2; D is possibly TRBD2 (5 bases). This CDR3 region has 14 residues. The V and J ends lost 8 bases and 5 bases respectively, with 15 bases between them. The germline gives CDR1 MNHNS, CDR2 SASEGT.

Relative to its sample, this clone is medium-sized. V is TRBV2 and J is TRBJ1-3; weak D call: TRBD1 (6 bases). V lost 6 bases and J lost 1, with 16 bases in between. Germline CDR1 SNHLY, CDR2 FYNNEI. The CDR3 is 16 residues long. CDR3 in DNA: TGTGCCAGCAGGAGTGAGGGGGAGAGATCTGGAAACACCATATATTTT. Amino acid sequence: CASRSEGERSGNTIYF. The full variable domain, with the rest looked up from reference TRBV2 and TRBJ1-3, is EPEVTQTPSHQVTQMGQEVILRCVPISNHLYFYWYRQILGQKVEFLVSFYNNEISEKSEIFDDQFSVERPDGSNFTLKIRSTKLEDSAMYFCASRSEGERSGNTIYFGEGSWLTVV.

V usage is TRBV10-3 and J usage is TRBJ1-2, with D possibly being TRBD1 (6 bases). There are 14 residues in the CDR3. Trimming left V 0 bases short and J 4 bases short, with 9 bases between. Germline V gene data show CDR1 as ENHRY and CDR2 as SYGVKD. CDR3 DNA: TGTGCCATCAGTGAGTCGACAGGTTCCTATGGCTACACCTTC. Its translation: CAISESTGSYGYTF.

The CDR3 reads CASHSRAWTDTQYF. CDR3 in DNA: TGTGCCAGTCACAGCAGGGCCTGGACAGATACGCAGTATTTT. The V and J genes are TRBV27 and TRBJ2-3, with D possibly TRBD1 on 5 matching bases. CDR3 size: 14 residues. Germline CDR1 reads MNHEY; CDR2 reads SMNVEV (reference sequence). V was shortened by 9 bases and J by 3 bases, with 16 bases between the two germline ends.

To note about this clone: The sample has other DNA sequences that encode this CDR3 too. The V gene is TRBV27, the J gene TRBJ2-7, with 14 bases matching TRBD2. The J segment lost 4 bases and the V segment lost 4 bases, leaving 3 bases of the junction unmatched. The CDR3 is 15 residues long. Germline V gene data show CDR1 as MNHEY and CDR2 as SMNVEV (reference sequence). The CDR3 protein is CASSSRLAGGYEQYF. CDR3 sequence (DNA): TGTGCCAGCAGTTCACGACTAGCGGGAGGGTACGAGCAGTACTTC.

This clone was counted a few times. This chain connects TRBV28 to TRBJ2-7; TRBD2 matches 8 bases. The germline V gene has CDR1 MDHEN and CDR2 SYDVKM. J gave up 7 bases and V 3 bases, and 8 bases lay outside the gene matches. CDR3 size: 14 residues. The CDR3 sequence is CASSFTSGMGEQYF. The DNA of the CDR3 is TGTGCCAGCAGTTTTACTAGCGGCATGGGGGAGCAGTACTTC.

This clone was detected a few times. The genes are TRBV11-2 and TRBJ2-7; D gene uncertain. Germline V CDR1 and CDR2: SGHAT, FQNNGV. With 0 bases removed from V and 2 bases from J, the gap between germline ends came to 5 bases. The CDR3 consists of 13 residues. CDR3 protein: CASSLEQTYEQYF. The CDR3 DNA reads TGTGCCAGCAGCTTAGAACAGACCTACGAGCAGTACTTC.

This chain uses TRBV15 with TRBJ1-3, with 7 bases lining up with TRBD1. CDR1 and CDR2 (germline): LNHNV, YYDKDF (reference sequence). V lost 5 bases to trimming and J lost 6 bases; unmatched junction nucleotides: 7. The CDR3 spans 14 residues. Here the CDR3 reads CATSVGQVENTIYF. The DNA for the CDR3 is TGTGCCACCAGCGTTGGACAGGTTGAAAACACCATATATTTT.

The V gene is TRBV27, the J gene TRBJ1-4, with 9 bases lining up with TRBD1. V gave up 5 bases and J gave up 8 bases; unmatched junction bases: 9. This CDR3 is 15 amino acids long. Looked up from germline, CDR1 is MNHEY and CDR2 is SMNVEV (reference sequence). DNA of the CDR3: TGTGCCAGCAGTCCACAGGGGGCGATTGGAGAAAAACTGTTTTTT. This gives the protein CASSPQGAIGEKLFF.

This clone was seen just once. The chain is built from TRBV6-1 and TRBJ1-1; possibly TRBD1 for D (5 bases). Trimming removed 2 bases from V and 0 bases from J, with 10 bases in between. In germline, CDR1 is MNHNS, CDR2 SASEGT. CDR3 length: 15 amino acids. CDR3 nucleotides: TGTGCCAGCAGTGAATGGCAGGGCGTGAACACTGAAGCTTTCTTT. Translation gives CASSEWQGVNTEAFF.

The CDR3 sequence: CASSRERTRGEAFF. The CDR3 nucleotides read TGTGCCAGCAGTCGGGAAAGGACGAGAGGTGAAGCTTTCTTT. The chain joins TRBV6-1 to TRBJ1-1; unclear D gene. CDR1 MNHNS and CDR2 SASEGT come from the germline V gene. CDR3 length: 14 residues. The germline V and J ends were trimmed by 5 bases and 7 bases, with 17 bases remaining between them.

The CDR3 DNA follows: TGTGCCTGGAGTAAAGGGGCCAACTATGGCTACACCTTC. Translation gives CAWSKGANYGYTF. The V and J genes are TRBV30 and TRBJ1-2, with D maybe TRBD1 (5 bases). CDR1 and CDR2 from the germline V gene are GTSNPN and SVGIG (reference sequence). V lost 2 bases and J lost 2, with 9 bases in between. The CDR3 covers 13 residues.

To note about this clone: Other DNA sequences in this sample translate to the same CDR3. The chain carries TRBV5-1 and TRBJ1-1; 8 bases match TRBD1. J gave up 0 bases and V 4 bases, and 5 bases lay outside the gene matches. CDR1 and CDR2 (germline): SGHRS, YFSETQ. The CDR3 has 15 amino acids. The CDR3 DNA sequence: TGCGCCAGCAGCCTCCGGACAGGGATGAACACTGAAGCTTTCTTT. Protein: CASSLRTGMNTEAFF. The full variable domain, with the rest looked up from reference TRBV5-1 and TRBJ1-1, is KAGVTQTPRYLIKTRGQQVTLSCSPISGHRSVSWYQQTPGQGLQFLFEYFSETQRNKGNFPGRFSGRQFSNSRSEMNVSTLELGDSALYLCASSLRTGMNTEAFFGQGTRLTVV.

Regarding this clone: The sample contains more than one DNA sequence encoding this CDR3. The V gene is TRBV7-3, the J gene TRBJ1-1; D gene ambiguous. In germline, CDR1 is SGHTA, CDR2 FQGTGA. The V gene lost 2 bases and the J gene lost 1 base, with 5 bases spanning the gap. The CDR3 has 13 amino acids. The CDR3 nucleotides are TGTGCCAGCAGCTTAGGGCAGAACACTGAAGCTTTCTTT. This encodes CASSLGQNTEAFF.

The chain employs TRBV5-4 and TRBJ1-4, with 7 bases that match TRBD1. The CDR3 totals 14 residues. V shed 4 bases and J 6 bases; nucleotides not matched to a gene: 6. Germline-derived CDR1 and CDR2 are SGHNT and YYREEE (reference sequence). The CDR3, as DNA: TGTGCCAGCAGCGCGGTCAGGGGGGATGAAAAACTGTTTTTT. Translated, it gives CASSAVRGDEKLFF.

In this sample, this clone turned up a few times. V is TRBV11-3 and J is TRBJ2-3, with D possibly matching TRBD1 (6 bases). Trimming took off 5 bases at V and 1 base at J, with 22 bases between the two ends. Germline V lookup: CDR1 SGHNT, CDR2 YENEEA. There are 18 residues in the CDR3. CDR3 protein: CASSVLQDSPRGTDTQYF. The CDR3 nucleotides read TGTGCCAGCAGCGTACTACAGGACAGCCCGAGGGGCACAGATACGCAGTATTTT.

This chain joins TRBV9 and TRBJ2-2; 7 nucleotides align to TRBD1. The length of the CDR3 is 14 residues. J gave up 5 bases and V 8 bases, and 9 bases lay outside the gene matches. Germline V CDR1 and CDR2: SGDLS, YYNGEE. CDR3 residues: CASQGVIETGELFF. The CDR3 DNA reads as TGTGCCAGTCAGGGGGTTATCGAAACCGGGGAGCTGTTTTTT.

V and J are TRBV5-1 and TRBJ2-3; 10 bases agree with TRBD2. Germline CDR1 reads SGHRS; CDR2 reads YFSETQ. Losses at the gene ends were 2 bases for V and 4 bases for J; bases not matched to a gene: 16. The CDR3 runs to 19 residues. CDR3 sequence reads: CASSFHEISGRSWADTQYF. CDR3 bases: TGCGCCAGCAGCTTCCATGAGATTAGCGGGAGGAGTTGGGCAGATACGCAGTATTTT.

The chain employs TRBV2 and TRBJ2-7; maybe TRBD2 (5 bases). This CDR3 is 15 amino acids long. Trimming took off 4 bases at V and 1 base at J, with 14 bases between the two ends. Germline V gene data show CDR1 as SNHLY and CDR2 as FYNNEI. In DNA, the CDR3 is TGTGCCAGCAGTGCCTTAAGAGGGCCATCCTACGAGCAGTACTTC. Translated: CASSALRGPSYEQYF.